The T cell receptor (beta chain) described here comes from a study of T cells in Graves' hyperthyroidism and ophthalmopathy. Regarding the study as a whole: Blood also held most thyroid clonotypes expanded beyond 0.001. Patients with ophthalmopathy were separated from those with stable hyperthyroidism by a 13 V-J model.

On the basis of clinical symptoms, serum thyroxine and TRAb, thyroid ultrasound and orbital computed tomography, diagnoses were made. About this clonotype itself: What it binds is not known.

Germline-derived CDR1 and CDR2 are SEHNR and FQNEAQ (reference sequence). The CDR3 has 15 residues. With V trimmed by 1 base and J by 8 bases, 8 bases remained unmatched. Amplification targeted TCR beta CDR3 regions from RNA transcripts. First-round RT-PCR targeting the TCR CDR3 was performed with the HTBI primer set. TCRdb fed the multiplex PCR reads into MiXCR, producing one record per CDR3 protein. The data show roughly 420,000 distinct CDR3 sequences, about a sixth seen once. This clonotype was obtained from a woman under 30 with Graves' hyperthyroidism. The chain carries TRBV7-9 and TRBJ2-1; 7 bases fit TRBD2. The sequencing sample was made of blood. The CDR3 sequence: CASSLVLAEVHEQFF. The CDR3 DNA reads as TGTGCCAGCAGCTTAGTTCTAGCGGAGGTACATGAGCAGTTCTTC.